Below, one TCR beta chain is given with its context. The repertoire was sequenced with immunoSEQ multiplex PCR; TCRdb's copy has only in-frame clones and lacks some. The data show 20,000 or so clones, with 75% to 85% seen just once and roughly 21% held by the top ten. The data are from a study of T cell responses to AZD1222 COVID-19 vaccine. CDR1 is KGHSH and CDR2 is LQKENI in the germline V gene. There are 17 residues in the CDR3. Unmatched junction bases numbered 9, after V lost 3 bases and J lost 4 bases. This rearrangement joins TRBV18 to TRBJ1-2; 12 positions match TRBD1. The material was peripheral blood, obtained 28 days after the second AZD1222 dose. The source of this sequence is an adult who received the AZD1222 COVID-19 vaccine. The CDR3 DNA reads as TGTGCCAGCTCACCGGTTGGCGGGACAGGGGGCGGCTATGGCTACACCTTC. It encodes CASSPVGGTGGGYGYTF.